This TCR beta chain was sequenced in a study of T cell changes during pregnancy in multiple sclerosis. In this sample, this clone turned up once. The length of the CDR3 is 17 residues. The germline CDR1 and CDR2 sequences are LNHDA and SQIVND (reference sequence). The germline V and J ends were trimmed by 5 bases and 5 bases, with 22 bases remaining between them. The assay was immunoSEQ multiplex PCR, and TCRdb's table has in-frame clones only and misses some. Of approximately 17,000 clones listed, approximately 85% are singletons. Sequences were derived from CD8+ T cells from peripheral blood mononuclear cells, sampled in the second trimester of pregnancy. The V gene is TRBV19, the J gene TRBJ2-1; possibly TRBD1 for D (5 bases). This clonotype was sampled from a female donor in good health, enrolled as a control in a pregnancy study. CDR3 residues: CASSANAGFLVDNEQFF. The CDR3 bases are TGTGCCAGTAGTGCAAATGCAGGGTTTCTAGTAGACAATGAGCAGTTCTTC. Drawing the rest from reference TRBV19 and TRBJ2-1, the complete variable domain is DGGITQSPKYLFRKEGQNVTLSCEQNLNHDAMYWYRQDPGQGLRLIYYSQIVNDFQKGDIAEGYSVSREKKESFPLTVTSAQKNPTAFYLCASSANAGFLVDNEQFFGPGTRLTVL.